This TCR beta chain emerged from a study of T cells in Graves' hyperthyroidism and ophthalmopathy. The sample holds a few counts of this clonotype. RNA transcripts yielded amplified TCR beta CDR3 regions. HTBI primers were the set used in a first-round RT-PCR of the TCR CDR3. One entry per CDR3 protein, called by TCRdb with MiXCR from the multiplex PCR reads. There are some 560,000 distinct CDR3 sequences in the sample; roughly 15% occur only once, and approximately 15% lies in the top ten. The specimen was blood. The clonotype comes from a woman in her 40s with Graves' hyperthyroidism.

The CDR3 nucleotides are TGTGCCAGCAGTTGGATCCCGGGGGGCGGAAACACCATATATTTT. It encodes CASSWIPGGGNTIYF. The V call is TRBV12-3 or TRBV12-4, the J call TRBJ1-3; D possibly corresponds to TRBD1 (6 bases). The CDR3 is 15 residues long. The ends were cut back, 4 bases at V and 4 bases at J, with 14 bases in the middle.